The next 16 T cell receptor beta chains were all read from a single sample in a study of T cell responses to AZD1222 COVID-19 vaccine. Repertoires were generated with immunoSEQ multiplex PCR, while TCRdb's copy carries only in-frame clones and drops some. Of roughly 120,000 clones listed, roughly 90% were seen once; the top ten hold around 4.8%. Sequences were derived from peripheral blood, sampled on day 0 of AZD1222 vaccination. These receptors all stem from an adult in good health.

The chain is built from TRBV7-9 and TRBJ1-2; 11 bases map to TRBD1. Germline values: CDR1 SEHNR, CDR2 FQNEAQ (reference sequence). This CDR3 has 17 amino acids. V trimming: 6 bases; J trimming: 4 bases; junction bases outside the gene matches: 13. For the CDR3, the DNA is TGTGCCAGCAGTCCTTCCTCTGGGACAGGGGGTATCTATGGCTACACCTTC. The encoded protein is CASSPSSGTGGIYGYTF. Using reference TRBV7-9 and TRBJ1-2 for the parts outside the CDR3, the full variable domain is DTGVSQNPRHKITKRGQNVTFRCDPISEHNRLYWYRQTLGQGPEFLTYFQNEAQLEKSRLLSDRFSAERPKGSFSTLEIQRTEQGDSAMYLCASSPSSGTGGIYGYTFGSGTRLTVV.

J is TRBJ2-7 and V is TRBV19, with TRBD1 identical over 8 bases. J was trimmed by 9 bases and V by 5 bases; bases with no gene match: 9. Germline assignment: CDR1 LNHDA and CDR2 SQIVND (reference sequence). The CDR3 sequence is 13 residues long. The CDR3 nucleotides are TGTGCCAGTAGTGAAGGACAGGGAATCGGGCAGTACTTC. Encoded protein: CASSEGQGIGQYF.

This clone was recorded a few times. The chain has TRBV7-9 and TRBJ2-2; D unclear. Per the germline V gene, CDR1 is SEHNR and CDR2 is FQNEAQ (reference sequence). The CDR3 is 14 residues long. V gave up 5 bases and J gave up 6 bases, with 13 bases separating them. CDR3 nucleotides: TGTGCCAGCAGCGAAAAACTGCGTCCCGGGGAGCTGTTTTTT. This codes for CASSEKLRPGELFF.

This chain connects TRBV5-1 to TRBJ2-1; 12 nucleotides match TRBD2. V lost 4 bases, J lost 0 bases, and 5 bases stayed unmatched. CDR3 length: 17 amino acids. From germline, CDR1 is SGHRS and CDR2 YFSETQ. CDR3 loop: CASSGGLAGSSYNEQFF. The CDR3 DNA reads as TGCGCCAGCAGCGGAGGACTAGCGGGAAGCTCCTACAATGAGCAGTTCTTC.

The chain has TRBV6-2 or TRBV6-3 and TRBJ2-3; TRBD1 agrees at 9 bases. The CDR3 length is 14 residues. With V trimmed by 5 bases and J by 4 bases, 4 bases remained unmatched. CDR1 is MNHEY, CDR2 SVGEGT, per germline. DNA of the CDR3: TGTGCCAGCAGTACAGGGGGCGATGCAGATACGCAGTATTTT. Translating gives CASSTGGDADTQYF.

This chain's CDR3 is CSASKIVQGAQPQHF. CDR3 coding DNA: TGCAGTGCTAGTAAGATCGTGCAGGGGGCTCAGCCCCAGCATTTT. The gene calls are TRBV20-1 and TRBJ1-5, with 8 nucleotides matching TRBD1. CDR3 size: 15 residues. V trimming: 3 bases; J trimming: 6 bases; junction bases outside the gene matches: 10. Germline V gene sequence: CDR1 DFQATT, CDR2 SNEGSKA (reference sequence).

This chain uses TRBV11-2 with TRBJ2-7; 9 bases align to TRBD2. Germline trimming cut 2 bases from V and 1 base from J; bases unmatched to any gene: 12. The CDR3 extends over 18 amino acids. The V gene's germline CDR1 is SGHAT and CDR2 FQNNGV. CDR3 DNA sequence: TGTGCCAGCAGCTTATTCCTCCTGACTAGCGGAAGTTCCTACGAGCAGTACTTC. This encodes CASSLFLLTSGSSYEQYF.

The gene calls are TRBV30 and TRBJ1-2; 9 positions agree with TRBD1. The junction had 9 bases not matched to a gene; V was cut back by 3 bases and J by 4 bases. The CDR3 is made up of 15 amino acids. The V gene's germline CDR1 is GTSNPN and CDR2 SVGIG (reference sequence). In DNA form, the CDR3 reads TGTGCCTGGAGCGCTCTACAGGGGGCGCGCTATGGCTACACCTTC. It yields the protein CAWSALQGARYGYTF.

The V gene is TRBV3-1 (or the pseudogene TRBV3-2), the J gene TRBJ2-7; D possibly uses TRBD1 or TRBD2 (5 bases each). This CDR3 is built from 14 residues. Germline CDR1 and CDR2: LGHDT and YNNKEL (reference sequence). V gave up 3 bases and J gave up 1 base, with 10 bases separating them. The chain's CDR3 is CASSQQGVSYEQYF. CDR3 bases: TGTGCCAGCAGCCAGCAGGGAGTATCCTACGAGCAGTACTTC.

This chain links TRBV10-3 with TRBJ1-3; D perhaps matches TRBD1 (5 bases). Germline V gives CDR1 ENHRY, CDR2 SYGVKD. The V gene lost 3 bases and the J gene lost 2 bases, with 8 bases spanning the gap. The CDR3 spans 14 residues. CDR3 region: CAISEGVAGNTIYF. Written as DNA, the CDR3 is TGTGCCATCAGTGAAGGGGTGGCTGGAAACACCATATATTTT.

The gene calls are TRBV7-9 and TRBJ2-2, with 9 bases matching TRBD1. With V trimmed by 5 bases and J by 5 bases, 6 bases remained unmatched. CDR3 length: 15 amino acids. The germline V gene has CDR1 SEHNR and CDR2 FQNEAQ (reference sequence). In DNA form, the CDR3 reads TGTGCCAGCAGCAACGGACAGGGGTGGACCGGGGAGCTGTTTTTT. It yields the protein CASSNGQGWTGELFF.

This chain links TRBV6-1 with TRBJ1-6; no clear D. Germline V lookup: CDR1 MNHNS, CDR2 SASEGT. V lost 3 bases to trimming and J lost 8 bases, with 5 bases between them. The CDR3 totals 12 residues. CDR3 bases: TGTGCCAGCAGTGACACCTATTCACCCCTCCACTTT. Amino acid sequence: CASSDTYSPLHF.

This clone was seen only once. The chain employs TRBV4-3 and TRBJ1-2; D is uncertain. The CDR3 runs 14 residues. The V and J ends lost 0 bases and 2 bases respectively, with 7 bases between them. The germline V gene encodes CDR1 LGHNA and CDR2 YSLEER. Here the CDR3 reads CASSQEWSNYGYTF. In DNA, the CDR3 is TGCGCCAGCAGCCAAGAGTGGTCGAACTATGGCTACACCTTC.

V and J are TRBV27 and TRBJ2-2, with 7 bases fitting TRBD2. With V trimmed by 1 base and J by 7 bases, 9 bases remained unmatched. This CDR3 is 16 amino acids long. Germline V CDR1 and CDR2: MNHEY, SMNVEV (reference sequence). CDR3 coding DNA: TGTGCCAGCAGTTTATATCTAGCGGAGGCAATCGGGGAGCTGTTTTTT. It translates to CASSLYLAEAIGELFF.

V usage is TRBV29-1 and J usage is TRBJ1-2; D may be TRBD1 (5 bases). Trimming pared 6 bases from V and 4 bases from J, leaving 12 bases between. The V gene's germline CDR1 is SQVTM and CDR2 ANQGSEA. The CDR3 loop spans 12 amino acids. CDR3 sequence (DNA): TGCAGCGTCCAGACAGAGCTCTATGGCTACACCTTC. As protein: CSVQTELYGYTF.

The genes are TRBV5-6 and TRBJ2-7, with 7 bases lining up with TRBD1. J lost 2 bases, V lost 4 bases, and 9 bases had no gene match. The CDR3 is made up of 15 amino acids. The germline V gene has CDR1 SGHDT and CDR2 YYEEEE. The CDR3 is CASSLKGTAAYEQYF. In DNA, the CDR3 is TGTGCCAGCAGCCTAAAGGGGACAGCCGCCTACGAGCAGTACTTC. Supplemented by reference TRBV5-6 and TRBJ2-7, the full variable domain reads DAGVTQSPTHLIKTRGQQVTLRCSPKSGHDTVSWYQQALGQGPQFIFQYYEEEERQRGNFPDRFSGHQFPNYSSELNVNALLLGDSALYLCASSLKGTAAYEQYFGPGTRLTVT.